This TCR beta chain was sequenced during a study of HIV-infected patients and healthy controls. This clonotype was seen ten or more times. Antigen unknown. Alpha and beta constant-region primers primed reverse transcription of around 500 ng RNA. Alpha and beta chain libraries were made separately by chain-specific third strand synthesis with multiplexing indices. TCRdb independently ran MiXCR on the 5' RACE reads; one entry per CDR3 protein. This sample carries thousands of distinct CDR3 sequences, 6% to 8.5% of them seen once, and the ten largest clones take 15% to 20%. The germline V and J ends were trimmed by 9 bases and 7 bases, with 8 bases remaining between them. Germline V gives CDR1 SGHNT, CDR2 YYREEE (reference sequence). The CDR3 is made up of 10 amino acids. Roughly three months, about 14 weeks, into antiretroviral therapy, follow-up blood was collected. All unsorted peripheral T cells were captured because whole blood was used without fractionation.

Study observations and caveats: Eight alpha and eight beta V genes differed significantly in mean usage between HIV-infected patients and controls.

This clonotype was obtained from an adult with HIV infection. Sample: blood, taken during antiretroviral therapy. This chain joins TRBV5-4 and TRBJ2-1; D unclear. In nucleotides, the CDR3 is TGTGCCATCGGAATTAATGAGCAGTTCTTC. This gives the protein CAIGINEQFF.